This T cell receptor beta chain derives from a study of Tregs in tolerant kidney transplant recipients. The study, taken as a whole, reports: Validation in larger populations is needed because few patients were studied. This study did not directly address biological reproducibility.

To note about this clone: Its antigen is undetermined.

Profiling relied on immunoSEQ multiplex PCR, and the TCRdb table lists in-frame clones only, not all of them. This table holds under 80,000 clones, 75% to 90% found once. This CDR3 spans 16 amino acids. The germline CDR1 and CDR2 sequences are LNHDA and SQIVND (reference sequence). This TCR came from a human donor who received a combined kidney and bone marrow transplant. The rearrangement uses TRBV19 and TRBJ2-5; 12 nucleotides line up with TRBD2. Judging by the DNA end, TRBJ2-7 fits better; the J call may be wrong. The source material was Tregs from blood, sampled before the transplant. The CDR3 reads CASSMSPGLAGYEQYF. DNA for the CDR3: TGTGCCAGTAGTATGTCGCCGGGACTAGCGGGTTACGAGCAGTACTTC.